This T cell receptor (beta chain) was identified in a study of blood T cell repertoires in COVID-19. Study context: Spain, Italy and the United States supplied samples that represented acute and convalescent COVID-19. T cells, B-cell-depleted T cells, or PBMCs provided the cDNA or gDNA that served as material.

Original processing methods: By means of reference gene primer amplification, nucleated cell counts were estimated. Some clones are missing from TCRdb's copy, which holds only in-frame ones; the method was immunoSEQ multiplex PCR. Clonal size and the V and J genes are those of that table, whereas D and trimming came from the DNA. The table records over 65,000 clones, 82% of them present only once. CDR1 MNHEY and CDR2 SVGAGI come from the germline V gene. The CDR3 consists of 14 residues. Trimming took 5 bases from V and 5 from J; bases not matched to a gene: 6. Sequencing was performed on peripheral blood. This sequence originates from a man at least 80 years old with active COVID-19. This chain connects TRBV6-5 to TRBJ1-2, with TRBD1 matching over 9 bases. CDR3 residues: CASSTGGRLYGYTF. The CDR3 DNA sequence: TGTGCCAGCAGTACAGGGGGCCGACTATATGGCTACACCTTC.